This TCR beta chain was identified during a study of blood T cell repertoires in COVID-19. The overall study: Material from acute and convalescent COVID-19 was sourced from the United States, Italy and Spain. Sources were T cells, B-cell-depleted T cells, or PBMCs; the material itself was cDNA or gDNA.

A COVID-19 case had been met by exposed participants during the 2 weeks before study entry. In the authors' workflow: The assay estimated nucleated cells by amplifying reference gene primers. Sequenced by immunoSEQ multiplex PCR; TCRdb stores in-frame clones only, minus some. For V, J and clone size, that table is used; D and trimming come from the DNA. In the table there are 190,000 or so clones, roughly 90% of which are singletons. This CDR3 spans 15 amino acids. The germline gives CDR1 MNHEY, CDR2 SMNVEV (reference sequence). V was clipped by 2 bases and J by 0 bases, with 10 bases between them. V gene TRBV27 combines with J gene TRBJ1-2; perhaps TRBD1 as D (5 bases). This TCR derives from a woman aged 25 to 39 who had been exposed to COVID-19. Input material: PBMCs or T cells enriched from blood (not recorded which). CDR3 coding DNA: TGTGCCAGCAGTTTAGGCGGGGCAGCTAACTATGGCTACACCTTC. It is translated as CASSLGGAANYGYTF.